These 32 T cell receptor beta chains came from one sample sequenced in a study of regulatory and conventional T cells in RAG deficiency. The table came from immunoSEQ multiplex PCR; TCRdb's copy has only in-frame clones and leaves some out. The sample holds about 6,100 clones, around 92% seen once. Material for sequencing was CD8+ T cells sorted from blood. Receptors were obtained from a human donor with RAG deficiency presenting as severe combined immunodeficiency.

This sequence joins TRBV27 and TRBJ1-1; D unresolved. V was cut by 3 bases and J by 5 bases, with 7 bases left in between. The CDR3 has 12 residues. CDR1 is MNHEY and CDR2 is SMNVEV in the germline V gene (reference sequence). Here the CDR3 DNA reads TGTGCCAGCAGTTTCTCGGGTACTGAAGCTTTCTTT. Translated: CASSFSGTEAFF.

The genes are TRBV9 and TRBJ1-3; D remains ambiguous. Trimming removed 3 bases at V and 5 bases at J, with 0 bases between. The V gene's germline CDR1 is SGDLS and CDR2 YYNGEE. This CDR3 is 10 amino acids long. The DNA for the CDR3 is TGTGCCAGCAGCGGAAACACCATATATTTT. This encodes CASSGNTIYF. The whole variable domain, remainder taken from reference TRBV9 and TRBJ1-3, is DSGVTQTPKHLITATGQRVTLRCSPRSGDLSVYWYQQSLDQGLQFLIQYYNGEERAKGNILERFSAQQFPDLHSELNLSSLELGDSALYFCASSGNTIYFGEGSWLTVV.

This sequence joins TRBV18 and TRBJ2-7; D gene uncertain. This CDR3 contains 12 residues. Germline V gives CDR1 KGHSH, CDR2 LQKENI. V was shortened by 2 bases and J by 5 bases, with 7 bases between the two germline ends. CDR3 in DNA: TGTGCCAGCTCACCAACAGTCCACGAGCAGTACTTC. Protein: CASSPTVHEQYF.

The V call is TRBV4-1, the J call TRBJ2-3, with 7 bases identical to TRBD1. Trimming took 4 bases from V and 4 from J; bases not matched to a gene: 8. In germline, CDR1 is MGHRA, CDR2 YSYEKL. The CDR3 spans 15 residues. The CDR3 DNA sequence: TGCGCCAGCAGCCCTGGACAGGCGGCAGCAGATACGCAGTATTTT. Translation gives CASSPGQAAADTQYF.

The chain links TRBV25-1 to TRBJ2-5; D unresolved. The length of the CDR3 is 14 residues. The V end lost 1 base, the J end lost 1 base, and 7 bases lay between the germline ends. The germline CDR1 and CDR2 sequences are MGHDK and SYGVNS. The CDR3 region is CASSELVVQETQYF. CDR3 in DNA: TGTGCCAGCAGTGAATTGGTAGTCCAAGAGACCCAGTACTTC.

The V and J genes are TRBV27 and TRBJ2-1; D not resolved. The CDR3 covers 13 residues. From germline, CDR1 is MNHEY and CDR2 SMNVEV (reference sequence). Trimming removed 3 bases at V and 4 bases at J, with 7 bases between. In DNA, the CDR3 is TGTGCCAGCAGTTTGAACAGTTACAATGAGCAGTTCTTC. Translated: CASSLNSYNEQFF.

The V and J genes are TRBV7-9 and TRBJ2-5; D not resolved. V was shortened by 0 bases and J by 5 bases, with 1 base between the two germline ends. Germline loops: CDR1 SEHNR, CDR2 FQNEAQ (reference sequence). The CDR3 sequence is 11 residues long. As DNA, the CDR3 is TGTGCCAGCAGCTTAGCGGAGACCCAGTACTTC. It yields the protein CASSLAETQYF.

The chain carries TRBV27 and TRBJ2-1; D unclear. V dropped 3 bases and J dropped 0 bases, with 9 bases sitting between them. CDR3 length: 15 amino acids. Germline V lookup: CDR1 MNHEY, CDR2 SMNVEV (reference sequence). In DNA, the CDR3 is TGTGCCAGCAGTTTCGTCGGTAGCTCCTACAATGAGCAGTTCTTC. Translating gives CASSFVGSSYNEQFF.

The CDR3 here is CATGHGYTF. The CDR3 DNA reads TGTGCCACTGGGCATGGCTACACCTTC. The chain couples TRBV9 to TRBJ1-2; D is uncertain. CDR3 length: 9 amino acids. V dropped 9 bases and J dropped 6 bases, with 6 bases sitting between them. Germline lookup yields CDR1 SGDLS and CDR2 YYNGEE.

This chain uses TRBV15 with TRBJ2-7, with no clear D. With 0 bases removed from V and 5 bases from J, the gap between germline ends came to 11 bases. The CDR3 consists of 14 residues. Germline V gene lookup returns CDR1 LNHNV and CDR2 YYDKDF (reference sequence). CDR3 sequence (DNA): TGTGCCACCAGCAGAGATAAACAGATTAACGAGCAGTACTTC. Protein product: CATSRDKQINEQYF.

Here the CDR3 reads CASSLSAGYEQYF. The CDR3 DNA reads TGTGCCAGCAGTTTATCGGCTGGCTACGAGCAGTACTTC. This chain uses TRBV27 with TRBJ2-7; D is unresolved. Trimming pared 0 bases from V and 3 bases from J, leaving 6 bases between. Looked up from germline, CDR1 is MNHEY and CDR2 is SMNVEV (reference sequence). There are 13 residues in the CDR3.

This chain joins TRBV4-3 and TRBJ2-7, with TRBD1 matching over 8 bases. V trimming: 4 bases; J trimming: 3 bases; junction bases outside the gene matches: 17. The CDR3 covers 18 residues. CDR1 is LGHNA, CDR2 YSLEER, per germline. The CDR3 loop is CASSPGTGKTARLYEQYF. The CDR3 bases are TGCGCCAGCAGCCCCGGGACAGGAAAAACCGCCCGCCTCTACGAGCAGTACTTC.

This rearrangement joins TRBV9 to TRBJ2-7; the D call may be TRBD1 or TRBD2 (5 bases each). V lost 3 bases, J lost 4 bases, and 11 bases lay in between. The CDR3 runs 13 residues. The germline V gene has CDR1 SGDLS and CDR2 YYNGEE. CDR3 region: CASSGPREYEQYF. Written as DNA, the CDR3 is TGTGCCAGCAGCGGTCCCAGGGAGTACGAGCAGTACTTC. Combining the CDR3 with reference TRBV9 and TRBJ2-7 gives the whole variable domain DSGVTQTPKHLITATGQRVTLRCSPRSGDLSVYWYQQSLDQGLQFLIQYYNGEERAKGNILERFSAQQFPDLHSELNLSSLELGDSALYFCASSGPREYEQYFGPGTRLTVT.

This chain connects TRBV9 to TRBJ2-5; D is perhaps TRBD1 or TRBD2 (5 bases each). Germline V CDR1 and CDR2: SGDLS, YYNGEE. The CDR3 length is 13 residues. Trimming took off 0 bases at V and 5 bases at J, with 8 bases between the two ends. The CDR3, as DNA: TGTGCCAGCAGCGTAGGGGGGATGGAGACCCAGTACTTC. This codes for CASSVGGMETQYF.

This chain joins TRBV20-1 and TRBJ2-5; D ambiguous. The CDR3 runs to 10 residues. Trimming removed 5 bases at V and 5 bases at J, with 6 bases between. Germline V gene sequence: CDR1 DFQATT, CDR2 SNEGSKA (reference sequence). The CDR3 reads CSAGRETQYF. CDR3 nucleotides: TGCAGTGCTGGCAGGGAGACCCAGTACTTC.

J is TRBJ2-6 and V is TRBV7-9; D possibly matches TRBD1 or TRBD2 (5 bases each). This CDR3 contains 15 residues. The V end was cut by 8 bases, the J end by 2 bases, with 13 bases between. CDR1 and CDR2 (germline): SEHNR, FQNEAQ (reference sequence). The CDR3 DNA is TGTGCCAGCCGCTCCCGGGGCGCTGGGGCCAACGTCCTGACTTTC. Residues: CASRSRGAGANVLTF.

The rearrangement joins TRBV19 to TRBJ1-1, with 9 nucleotides matching TRBD1. Germline-derived CDR1 and CDR2 are LNHDA and SQIVND (reference sequence). The trim removed 5 bases at V and 3 bases at J, leaving 1 base unmatched. The CDR3 runs 13 residues. CDR3 residues: CASSRTGDTEAFF. The CDR3 coding sequence is TGTGCCAGTAGTCGGACAGGGGACACTGAAGCTTTCTTT.

V gene TRBV27 combines with J gene TRBJ2-3, with D hard to call. The CDR3 loop spans 15 amino acids. Trimming stripped 4 bases from V and 0 bases from J, with 11 bases between. Germline assignment: CDR1 MNHEY and CDR2 SMNVEV (reference sequence). CDR3 DNA: TGTGCCAGCAGTTCCGGACGGAGTAGCACAGATACGCAGTATTTT. Translated: CASSSGRSSTDTQYF.

The gene calls are TRBV7-8 and TRBJ1-3; 7 bases fit TRBD1. The ends lost 0 bases at V and 4 bases at J; junction bases unmatched: 0. Germline CDR1 is SGHVS and CDR2 is FQNEAQ. The CDR3 is 14 amino acids. The CDR3 DNA reads as TGTGCCAGCAGCTTAGCGGGACAGGGAAACACCATATATTTT. It codes for CASSLAGQGNTIYF.

The genes are TRBV15 and TRBJ2-5; D gene ambiguous. CDR3 length: 13 amino acids. Trimming removed 0 bases from V and 4 bases from J, with 6 bases in between. Germline-derived CDR1 and CDR2 are LNHNV and YYDKDF (reference sequence). In DNA, the CDR3 is TGTGCCACCAGCAGAGATATCCCAGAGACCCAGTACTTC. Amino acid sequence: CATSRDIPETQYF. Supplemented by reference TRBV15 and TRBJ2-5, the full variable domain reads DAMVIQNPRYQVTQFGKPVTLSCSQTLNHNVMYWYQQKSSQAPKLLFHYYDKDFNNEADTPDNFQSRRPNTSFCFLDIRSPGLGDTAMYLCATSRDIPETQYFGPGTRLLVL.

This chain links TRBV19 with TRBJ2-2, with a weak D call TRBD1 (6 bases). Germline V lookup: CDR1 LNHDA, CDR2 SQIVND (reference sequence). The V and J ends lost 7 bases and 4 bases respectively, with 10 bases between them. This CDR3 contains 13 residues. CDR3: CASKRTATGELFF. CDR3 sequence (DNA): TGTGCCAGTAAGAGGACAGCCACCGGGGAGCTGTTTTTT.

Here the CDR3 DNA reads TGCGCCAGCAGTGAGGACAGTGAAGAGACCCAGTACTTC. Protein product: CASSEDSEETQYF. The genes are TRBV10-1 and TRBJ2-5, with TRBD1 as a possible D gene (5 bases). The germline V gene encodes CDR1 WNHNN and CDR2 SYGVQD (reference sequence). Trimming cost V 2 bases and J 3 bases, with 7 bases left between them. The CDR3 extends over 13 amino acids.

The CDR3 sequence is CASSLDRLVSYNEQFF. DNA for the CDR3: TGTGCCAGCAGCTTGGACAGACTAGTCTCCTACAATGAGCAGTTCTTC. The chain employs TRBV7-2 and TRBJ2-1; D is possibly TRBD1 or TRBD2 (6 bases each). The CDR3 runs to 16 residues. V dropped 3 bases and J dropped 0 bases, with 12 bases sitting between them. The germline gives CDR1 SGHTA, CDR2 FQGNSA.

The chain links TRBV29-1 to TRBJ2-7; the match to TRBD2 covers 7 bases. CDR1 is SQVTM and CDR2 is ANQGSEA in the germline V gene. This CDR3 has 13 residues. Trimming at V came to 6 bases and at J to 3 bases, leaving 8 bases not matched to a gene. CDR3 sequence: CSVTDGTNYEQYF. The DNA for the CDR3 is TGCAGCGTGACGGACGGGACTAACTACGAGCAGTACTTC.

This sequence joins TRBV10-3 and TRBJ1-1, with 7 bases that match TRBD1. Germline CDR1 is ENHRY and CDR2 is SYGVKD. J lost 0 bases, V lost 0 bases, and 1 base had no gene match. CDR3 length: 15 amino acids. CDR3 loop: CAISESTGLNTEAFF. For the CDR3, the DNA is TGTGCCATCAGTGAGTCGACAGGGTTGAACACTGAAGCTTTCTTT.

In its sample, this clone was seen once. The V gene is TRBV27, the J gene TRBJ1-2, with 7 bases matching TRBD1. CDR3 size: 14 residues. The trim removed 5 bases at V and 4 bases at J, leaving 7 bases unmatched. Germline V gene sequence: CDR1 MNHEY, CDR2 SMNVEV (reference sequence). The DNA for the CDR3 is TGTGCCAGCAGTCCCGGGACAGCTTTCTATGGCTACACCTTC. Translating gives CASSPGTAFYGYTF.

This clone appeared once. Different DNA sequences within this sample yield the same CDR3. V usage is TRBV9 and J usage is TRBJ2-1; D is uncertain. Trimming took 2 bases from V and 0 from J, leaving 9 bases between them. CDR1 is SGDLS and CDR2 is YYNGEE in the germline V gene. This CDR3 contains 15 residues. The CDR3 nucleotides read TGTGCCAGCAGCGTCGGTCAGAGCTCCTACAATGAGCAGTTCTTC. Its translation: CASSVGQSSYNEQFF.

The chain joins TRBV9 to TRBJ2-1, with D perhaps matching TRBD2 (6 bases). Trimming shortened V by 0 bases and J by 3 bases, and 13 bases separated the two germline ends. Germline V gives CDR1 SGDLS, CDR2 YYNGEE. The CDR3 contains 16 residues. Here the CDR3 reads CASSVGNGRGYNEQFF. The DNA of the CDR3 is TGTGCCAGCAGCGTAGGGAACGGGAGAGGCTACAATGAGCAGTTCTTC. Supplemented by reference TRBV9 and TRBJ2-1, the full variable domain reads DSGVTQTPKHLITATGQRVTLRCSPRSGDLSVYWYQQSLDQGLQFLIQYYNGEERAKGNILERFSAQQFPDLHSELNLSSLELGDSALYFCASSVGNGRGYNEQFFGPGTRLTVL.

The J gene is TRBJ2-6, the V gene TRBV4-1; D is unclear. The germline gives CDR1 MGHRA, CDR2 YSYEKL. The CDR3 has 18 amino acids. V gave up 0 bases and J gave up 0 bases, with 12 bases separating them. The CDR3 nucleotides read TGCGCCAGCAGCCAAGATGAGAACGCAAACTCTGGGGCCAACGTCCTGACTTTC. Translating it yields CASSQDENANSGANVLTF.

The chain combines TRBV5-1 with TRBJ2-5; 7 bases match TRBD1. Losses at the gene ends were 0 bases for V and 4 bases for J; bases not matched to a gene: 0. Germline CDR1 reads SGHRS; CDR2 reads YFSETQ. The length of the CDR3 is 13 residues. Written as DNA, the CDR3 is TGCGCCAGCAGCTTGGACAGGGGAGAGACCCAGTACTTC. It codes for CASSLDRGETQYF.

The V call is TRBV9, the J call TRBJ2-5, with D perhaps TRBD1 (6 bases). V lost 1 base and J 1 base, leaving 11 bases between the germline ends. Germline values: CDR1 SGDLS, CDR2 YYNGEE. The CDR3 length is 15 residues. This chain's CDR3 is CASSVSGTRQETQYF. CDR3 coding DNA: TGTGCCAGCAGCGTATCAGGGACACGCCAAGAGACCCAGTACTTC.

This clone came up once. The chain joins TRBV11-2 to TRBJ1-1; tentatively, D is TRBD1 (5 bases). The CDR3 runs to 12 residues. V lost 5 bases, J lost 6 bases, and 10 bases lay in between. CDR1 and CDR2 (germline): SGHAT, FQNNGV. The CDR3 loop reads CASSQPGAEAFF. CDR3 sequence (DNA): TGTGCCAGCAGCCAACCGGGGGCTGAAGCTTTCTTT.